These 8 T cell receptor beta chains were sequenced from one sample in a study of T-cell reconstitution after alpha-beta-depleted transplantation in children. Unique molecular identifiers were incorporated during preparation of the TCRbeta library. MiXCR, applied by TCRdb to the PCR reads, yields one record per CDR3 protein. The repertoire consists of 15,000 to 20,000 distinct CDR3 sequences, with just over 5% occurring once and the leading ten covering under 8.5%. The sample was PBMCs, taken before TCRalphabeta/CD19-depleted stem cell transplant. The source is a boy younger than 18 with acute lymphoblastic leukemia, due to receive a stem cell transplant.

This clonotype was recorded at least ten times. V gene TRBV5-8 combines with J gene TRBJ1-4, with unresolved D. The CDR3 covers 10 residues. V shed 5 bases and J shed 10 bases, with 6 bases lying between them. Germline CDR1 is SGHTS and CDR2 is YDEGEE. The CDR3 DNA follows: TGTGCCAGCAGTAGGGTAAAACTGTTTTTT. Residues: CASSRVKLFF. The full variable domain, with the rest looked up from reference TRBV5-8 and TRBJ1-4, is EAGVTQSPTHLIKTRGQQATLRCSPISGHTSVYWYQQALGLGLQFLLWYDEGEERNRGNFPPRFSGRQFPNYSSELNVNALELEDSALYLCASSRVKLFFGSGTQLSVL.

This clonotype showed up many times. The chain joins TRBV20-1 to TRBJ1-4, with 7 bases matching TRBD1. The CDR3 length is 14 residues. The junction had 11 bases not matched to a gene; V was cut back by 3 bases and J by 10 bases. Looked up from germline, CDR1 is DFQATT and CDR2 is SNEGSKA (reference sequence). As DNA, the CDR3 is TGCAGTGCTAGGGATTTAGACAGGGAGCGAAAACTGTTTTTT. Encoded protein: CSARDLDRERKLFF.

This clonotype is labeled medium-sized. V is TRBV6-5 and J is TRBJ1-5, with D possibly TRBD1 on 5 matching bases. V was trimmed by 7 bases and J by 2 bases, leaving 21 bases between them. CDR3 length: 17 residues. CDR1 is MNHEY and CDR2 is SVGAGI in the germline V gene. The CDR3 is CASINPNRGGRNQPQHF. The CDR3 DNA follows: TGTGCCAGCATAAACCCCAACCGGGGCGGACGCAATCAGCCCCAGCATTTT.

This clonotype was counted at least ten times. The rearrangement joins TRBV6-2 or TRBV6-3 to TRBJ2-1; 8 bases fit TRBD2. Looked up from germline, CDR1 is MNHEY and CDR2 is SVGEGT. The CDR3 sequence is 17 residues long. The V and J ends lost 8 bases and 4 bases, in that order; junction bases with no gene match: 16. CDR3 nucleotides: TGTGCCAGCGGATCGATGATGGGGCGGGGGGAATACAATGAGCAGTTCTTC. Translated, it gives CASGSMMGRGEYNEQFF.

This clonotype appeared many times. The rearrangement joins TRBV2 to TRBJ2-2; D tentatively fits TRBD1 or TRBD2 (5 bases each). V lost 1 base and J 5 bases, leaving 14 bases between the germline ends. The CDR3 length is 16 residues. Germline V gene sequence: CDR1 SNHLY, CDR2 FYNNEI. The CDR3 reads CASSEVWGIETGELFF. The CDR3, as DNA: TGTGCCAGCAGTGAAGTCTGGGGGATTGAGACCGGGGAGCTGTTTTTT.

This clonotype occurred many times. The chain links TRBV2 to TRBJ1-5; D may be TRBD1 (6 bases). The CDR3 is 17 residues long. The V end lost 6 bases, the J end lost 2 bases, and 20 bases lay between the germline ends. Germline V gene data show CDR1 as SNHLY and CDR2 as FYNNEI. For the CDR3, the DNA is TGTGCCAGCAGAGCGGAACAGGGAGCAATCGGCAATCAGCCCCAGCATTTT. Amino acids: CASRAEQGAIGNQPQHF.

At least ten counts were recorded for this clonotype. The CDR3 bases are TGTGCCTGGAGTGTACCTATATCCACTGAAGCTTTCTTT. Translated, it gives CAWSVPISTEAFF. The chain joins TRBV30 to TRBJ1-1; D remains ambiguous. The germline gives CDR1 GTSNPN, CDR2 SVGIG (reference sequence). V lost 0 bases, J lost 4 bases, and 9 bases lay in between. This CDR3 has 13 residues.

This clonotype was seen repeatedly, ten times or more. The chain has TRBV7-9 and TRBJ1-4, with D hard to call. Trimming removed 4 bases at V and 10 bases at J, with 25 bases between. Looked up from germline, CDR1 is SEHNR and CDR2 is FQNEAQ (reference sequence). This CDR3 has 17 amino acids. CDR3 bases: TGTGCCAGCAGCTCCCCCAGTAGGTTTAATATGGAAGGAAAACTGTTTTTT. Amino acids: CASSSPSRFNMEGKLFF.